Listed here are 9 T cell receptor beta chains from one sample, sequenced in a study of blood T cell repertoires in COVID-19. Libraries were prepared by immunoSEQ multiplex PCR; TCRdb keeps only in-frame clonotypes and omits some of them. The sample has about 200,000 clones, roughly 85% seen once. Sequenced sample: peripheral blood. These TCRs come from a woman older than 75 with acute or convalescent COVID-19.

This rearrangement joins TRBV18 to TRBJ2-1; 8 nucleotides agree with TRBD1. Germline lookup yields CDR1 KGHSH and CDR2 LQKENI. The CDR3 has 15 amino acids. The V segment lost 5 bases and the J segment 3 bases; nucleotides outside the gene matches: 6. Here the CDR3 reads CASSRLTGGYNEQFF. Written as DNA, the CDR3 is TGTGCCAGCTCAAGGTTAACAGGGGGCTACAATGAGCAGTTCTTC.

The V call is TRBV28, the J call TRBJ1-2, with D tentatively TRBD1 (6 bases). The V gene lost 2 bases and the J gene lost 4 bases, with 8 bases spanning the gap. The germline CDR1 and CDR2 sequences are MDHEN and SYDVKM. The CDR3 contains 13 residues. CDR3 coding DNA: TGTGCCAGCAGTTTAACAGGGCGCTATGGCTACACCTTC. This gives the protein CASSLTGRYGYTF.

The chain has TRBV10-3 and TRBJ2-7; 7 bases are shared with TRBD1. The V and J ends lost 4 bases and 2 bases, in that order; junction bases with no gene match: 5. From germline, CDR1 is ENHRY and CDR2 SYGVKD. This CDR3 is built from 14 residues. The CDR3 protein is CAISGSTGTYEQYF. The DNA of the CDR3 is TGTGCCATCAGTGGGTCGACAGGGACCTACGAGCAGTACTTC.

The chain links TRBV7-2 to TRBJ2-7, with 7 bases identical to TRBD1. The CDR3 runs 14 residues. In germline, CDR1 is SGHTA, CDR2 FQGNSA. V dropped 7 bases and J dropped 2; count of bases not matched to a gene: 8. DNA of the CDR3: TGTGCCAGCAAAACACAGGGGTCCACCTACGAGCAGTACTTC. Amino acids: CASKTQGSTYEQYF.

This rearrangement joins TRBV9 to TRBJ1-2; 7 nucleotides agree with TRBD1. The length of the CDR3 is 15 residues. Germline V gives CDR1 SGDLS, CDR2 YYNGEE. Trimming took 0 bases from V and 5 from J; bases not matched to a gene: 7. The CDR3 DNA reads TGTGCCAGCAGCGTAGCTAGGGTACAGGGGTATGGCTACACCTTC. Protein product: CASSVARVQGYGYTF.

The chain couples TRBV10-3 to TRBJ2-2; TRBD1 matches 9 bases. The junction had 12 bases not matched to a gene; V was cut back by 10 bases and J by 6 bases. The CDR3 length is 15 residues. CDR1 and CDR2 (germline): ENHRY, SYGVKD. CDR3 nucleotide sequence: TGTGCCAACGGACAGGGGAGCCCGGGTGCCGGGGAGCTGTTTTTT. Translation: CANGQGSPGAGELFF.

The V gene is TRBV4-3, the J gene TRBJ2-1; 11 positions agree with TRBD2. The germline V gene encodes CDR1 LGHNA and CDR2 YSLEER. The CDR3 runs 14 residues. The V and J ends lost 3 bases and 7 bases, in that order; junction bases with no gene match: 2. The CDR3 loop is CASSQLAGGNEQFF. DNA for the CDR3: TGCGCCAGCAGCCAGCTAGCGGGAGGAAATGAGCAGTTCTTC.

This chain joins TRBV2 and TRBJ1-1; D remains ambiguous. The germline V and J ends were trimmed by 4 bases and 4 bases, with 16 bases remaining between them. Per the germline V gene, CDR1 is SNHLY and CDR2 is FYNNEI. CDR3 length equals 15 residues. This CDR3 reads CASSVFQARGTEAFF. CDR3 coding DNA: TGTGCCAGCAGTGTTTTTCAAGCCCGGGGCACTGAAGCTTTCTTT. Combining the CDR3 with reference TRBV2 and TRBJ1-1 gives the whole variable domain EPEVTQTPSHQVTQMGQEVILRCVPISNHLYFYWYRQILGQKVEFLVSFYNNEISEKSEIFDDQFSVERPDGSNFTLKIRSTKLEDSAMYFCASSVFQARGTEAFFGQGTRLTVV.

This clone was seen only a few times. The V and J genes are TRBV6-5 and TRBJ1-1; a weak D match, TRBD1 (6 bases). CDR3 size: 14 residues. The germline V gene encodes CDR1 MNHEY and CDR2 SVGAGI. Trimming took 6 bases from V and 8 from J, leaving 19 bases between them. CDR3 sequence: CASSLRTRGLEAFF. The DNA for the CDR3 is TGTGCCAGCAGCCTCCGGACCAGGGGTCTGGAAGCTTTCTTT.